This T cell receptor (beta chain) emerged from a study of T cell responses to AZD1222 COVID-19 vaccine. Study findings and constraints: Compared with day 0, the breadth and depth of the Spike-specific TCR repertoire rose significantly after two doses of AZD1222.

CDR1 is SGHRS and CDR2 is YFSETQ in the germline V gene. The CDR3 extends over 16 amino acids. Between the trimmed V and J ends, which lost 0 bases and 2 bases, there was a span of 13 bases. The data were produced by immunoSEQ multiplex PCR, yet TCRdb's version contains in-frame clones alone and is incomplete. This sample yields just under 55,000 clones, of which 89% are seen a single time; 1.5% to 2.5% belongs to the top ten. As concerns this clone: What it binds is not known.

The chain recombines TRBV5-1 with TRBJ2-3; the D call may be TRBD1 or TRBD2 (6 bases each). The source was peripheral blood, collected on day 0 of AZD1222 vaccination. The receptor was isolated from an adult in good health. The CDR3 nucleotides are TGCGCCAGCAGCTTGGAGGCCGGGGGCTACACAGATACGCAGTATTTT. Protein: CASSLEAGGYTDTQYF.